The 11 T cell receptor beta chains below come from one sample, sequenced in a study of T cell responses to AZD1222 COVID-19 vaccine. Clones were sequenced by immunoSEQ multiplex PCR, and TCRdb holds only the in-frame ones, with some missing. The data contain 82,000 or so clones, 90% of them singletons. The material was peripheral blood, obtained on day 0 of AZD1222 vaccination. These receptors all stem from an adult in good health.

V gene TRBV6-6 combines with J gene TRBJ2-7, with a tentative D call TRBD1 (6 bases). The CDR3 sequence is 13 residues long. Germline V gives CDR1 MNHNY, CDR2 SVGAGI (reference sequence). V shed 5 bases and J shed 5 bases, with 13 bases lying between them. The CDR3 DNA follows: TGTGCCAGCAGTAATTCAGGGGCTAACGAGCAGTACTTC. Its protein product is CASSNSGANEQYF.

This chain uses TRBV19 with TRBJ1-6; D not resolved. The V end was cut by 6 bases, the J end by 0 bases, with 9 bases between. This CDR3 comprises 15 residues. The germline V gene encodes CDR1 LNHDA and CDR2 SQIVND (reference sequence). CDR3 residues: CASRRASSYNSPLHF. For the CDR3, the DNA is TGTGCCAGTAGACGGGCGAGCTCCTATAATTCACCCCTCCACTTT.

The chain employs TRBV2 and TRBJ2-5; the match to TRBD1 covers 7 bases. The germline V gene encodes CDR1 SNHLY and CDR2 FYNNEI. This CDR3 is 14 amino acids long. The trim removed 5 bases at V and 2 bases at J, leaving 5 bases unmatched. The chain's CDR3 is CASSPDRVQETQYF. CDR3 coding DNA: TGTGCCAGCAGTCCCGACAGGGTGCAAGAGACCCAGTACTTC.

This clone has only a few counts. The V gene is TRBV5-5, the J gene TRBJ2-7, with a tentative D call TRBD1 (6 bases). Per the germline V gene, CDR1 is SGHKS and CDR2 is YYEKEE (reference sequence). The CDR3 has 14 residues. Trimming removed 4 bases at V and 3 bases at J, with 14 bases between. CDR3 DNA: TGTGCCAGCAGCCATACAGGGATGATCTACGAGCAGTACTTC. Protein sequence: CASSHTGMIYEQYF.

This clone was seen only once. V gene TRBV14 combines with J gene TRBJ1-2; weak D call: TRBD1 (6 bases). The CDR3 totals 14 residues. V lost 1 base to trimming and J lost 2 bases, with 8 bases between them. In germline, CDR1 is SGHDN, CDR2 FVKESK. The CDR3 loop reads CASSQVGGNYGYTF. The CDR3 DNA sequence: TGTGCCAGCAGCCAAGTAGGGGGAAACTATGGCTACACCTTC.

V is TRBV5-6 and J is TRBJ2-3; D is possibly TRBD2 (6 bases). The CDR3 is 13 residues long. Trimming removed 4 bases at V and 8 bases at J, with 14 bases between. Germline CDR1 and CDR2: SGHDT and YYEEEE. Written as DNA, the CDR3 is TGTGCCAGCAGCCGGGACCGAGCGGGTACGCAGTATTTT. Its protein is CASSRDRAGTQYF.

DNA for the CDR3: TGTGCCAGCAGTTACAGTTATCTCACCGGGGAGCTGTTTTTT. Its protein is CASSYSYLTGELFF. The V gene is TRBV2, the J gene TRBJ2-2; D gene unclear. The V and J ends lost 5 bases and 4 bases respectively, with 11 bases between them. Looked up from germline, CDR1 is SNHLY and CDR2 is FYNNEI. The CDR3 length is 14 residues.

This chain joins TRBV28 and TRBJ2-7; TRBD2 might be the D (6 bases). The CDR3 extends over 18 amino acids. The germline V gene has CDR1 MDHEN and CDR2 SYDVKM. V lost 6 bases, J lost 2 bases, and 26 bases lay in between. The CDR3 nucleotides read TGTGCCAGCAGCCCTTTAATTGAGGGTAGCGGACACACCTACGAGCAGTACTTC. Residues: CASSPLIEGSGHTYEQYF.

This chain uses TRBV3-1 (or the pseudogene TRBV3-2) with TRBJ2-2; 10 nucleotides match TRBD1. Per germline, CDR1 LGHDT and CDR2 YNNKEL (reference sequence). The CDR3 consists of 15 residues. Trimming took 3 bases from V and 5 from J; bases not matched to a gene: 3. The CDR3 nucleotides are TGTGCCAGCAGCCACGACAGGGGGCAGACCGGGGAGCTGTTTTTT. This encodes CASSHDRGQTGELFF.

This chain joins TRBV7-6 and TRBJ2-5; perhaps TRBD2 as D (5 bases). The CDR3 has 17 amino acids. Per the germline V gene, CDR1 is SGHVS and CDR2 is FNYEAQ. V dropped 1 base and J dropped 1 base, with 16 bases sitting between them. CDR3 in amino acids: CASSLVSGGEGQETQYF. The CDR3, as DNA: TGTGCCAGCAGCTTAGTGTCAGGAGGAGAGGGCCAAGAGACCCAGTACTTC. Full variable domain (outside the CDR3, taken from reference TRBV7-6 and TRBJ2-5): GAGVSQSPRYKVTKRGQDVALRCDPISGHVSLYWYRQALGQGPEFLTYFNYEAQQDKSGLPNDRFSAERPEGSISTLTIQRTEQRDSAMYRCASSLVSGGEGQETQYFGPGTRLLVL.

In nucleotides, the CDR3 is TGTGCCAGCAGGGGGCGAGGGCAAGAGACCCAGTACTTC. This translates into CASRGRGQETQYF. The chain couples TRBV19 to TRBJ2-5, with TRBD1 matching 8 bases. The germline gives CDR1 LNHDA, CDR2 SQIVND (reference sequence). CDR3 size: 13 residues. Trimming removed 9 bases from V and 2 bases from J; junction bases left unmatched: 5.